The clone carrying this T cell receptor beta chain was detected many times. The library was built for alpha chains, so this beta chain is an off-target read and its size means little. Each CDR3 protein gets one entry after TCRdb re-called the 5' RACE reads with MiXCR. This table has around 13,000 distinct CDR3 sequences, more than 4.5% appearing once. This sample was included in a study of spatial heterogeneity in lung cancer. Time point of the sample: sample taken at primary tumor resection. Without sorting, whole RNA was sequenced from tumor, nontumor lung or frozen PBMC. The CDR3 is 13 amino acids. Trimming shortened V by 3 bases and J by 5 bases, and 7 bases separated the two germline ends.

The receptor comes from a human donor with early-stage non-small cell lung cancer. The chain is built from TRBV12-3 or TRBV12-4 and TRBJ2-2; D could derive from TRBD1 or TRBD2 (5 bases each). Sequenced here: lung tumor tissue, sampled at surgery. The CDR3 DNA reads as TGTGCCAGCAGTTTTGAGGGGACCGGGGAGCTGTTTTTT. It is translated as CASSFEGTGELFF.